The 28 T cell receptor beta chains below come from one sample, sequenced in a study of blood T cell repertoires in COVID-19. Produced via immunoSEQ multiplex PCR; TCRdb's table is partial and in-frame only. Of almost 250,000 clones listed, 86% are singletons. What was sequenced was peripheral blood. The receptors derive from a woman aged 60-75 years who had recovered from COVID-19.

The chain is built from TRBV13 and TRBJ1-1, with 8 positions matching TRBD1. CDR1 and CDR2 from the germline V gene are PRHDT and FYEKMQ (reference sequence). The CDR3 is 14 amino acids. V was pared by 3 bases and J by 1 base, with 1 base of the junction left unmatched. CDR3 amino acids: CASSLDRENTEAFF. Here the CDR3 DNA reads TGTGCCAGCAGCTTGGACAGGGAGAACACTGAAGCTTTCTTT.

V gene TRBV6-5 combines with J gene TRBJ2-3, with D possibly TRBD1 on 6 matching bases. Trimming pared 6 bases from V and 13 bases from J, leaving 17 bases between. CDR1 and CDR2 (germline): MNHEY, SVGAGI. The CDR3 runs 12 residues. The chain's CDR3 is CASSRTRGDKYF. The CDR3 DNA is TGTGCCAGCAGCCGTACTAGAGGGGACAAGTATTTT.

This chain connects TRBV5-1 to TRBJ2-3; 11 bases agree with TRBD2. Trimming cost V 0 bases and J 5 bases; bases outside gene matches: 5. The CDR3 has 16 residues. The germline CDR1 and CDR2 sequences are SGHRS and YFSETQ. The CDR3 here is CASSLALAGGKDTQYF. CDR3 sequence (DNA): TGCGCCAGCAGCTTGGCCCTAGCGGGGGGCAAAGATACGCAGTATTTT.

The chain couples TRBV19 to TRBJ1-6, with D maybe TRBD1 (5 bases). V lost 3 bases and J lost 5, with 20 bases in between. This CDR3 is 18 amino acids long. Germline V gives CDR1 LNHDA, CDR2 SQIVND (reference sequence). This chain's CDR3 is CASSMNIGHRPDNSPLHF. The CDR3 region has the DNA TGTGCCAGTAGTATGAACATTGGACACAGACCTGATAATTCACCCCTCCACTTT. The complete variable domain, with remaining parts taken from reference TRBV19 and TRBJ1-6, reads DGGITQSPKYLFRKEGQNVTLSCEQNLNHDAMYWYRQDPGQGLRLIYYSQIVNDFQKGDIAEGYSVSREKKESFPLTVTSAQKNPTAFYLCASSMNIGHRPDNSPLHFGNGTRLTVT.

The sample holds a few counts of this clone. J is TRBJ1-1 and V is TRBV7-3; 8 bases map to TRBD1. Germline CDR1 reads SGHTA; CDR2 reads FQGTGA. The junction had 4 bases not matched to a gene; V was cut back by 2 bases and J by 5 bases. The CDR3 covers 14 residues. CDR3 residues: CASSLQGAGTEAFF. CDR3 DNA sequence: TGTGCCAGCAGCTTACAGGGGGCCGGGACTGAAGCTTTCTTT.

V and J are TRBV11-2 and TRBJ2-5; 8 bases fit TRBD1. The CDR3 length is 14 residues. Unmatched junction bases numbered 3, after V lost 1 base and J lost 5 bases. Germline assignment: CDR1 SGHAT and CDR2 FQNNGV. The CDR3 sequence is CASSLGQGFETQYF. The DNA of the CDR3 is TGTGCCAGCAGCTTAGGACAGGGGTTCGAGACCCAGTACTTC. The variable domain in full, completed from reference TRBV11-2 and TRBJ2-5, reads EAGVAQSPRYKIIEKRQSVAFWCNPISGHATLYWYQQILGQGPKLLIQFQNNGVVDDSQLPKDRFSAERLKGVDSTLKIQPAKLEDSAVYLCASSLGQGFETQYFGPGTRLLVL.

V and J are TRBV10-3 and TRBJ2-1, with 7 nucleotides matching TRBD1. Losses at the gene ends were 5 bases for V and 6 bases for J; bases not matched to a gene: 1. Germline V CDR1 and CDR2: ENHRY, SYGVKD. This CDR3 is built from 12 residues. Written as DNA, the CDR3 is TGTGCCATCAGTACAGGGGTCAATGAGCAGTTCTTC. It codes for CAISTGVNEQFF.

The J gene is TRBJ2-5, the V gene TRBV18; TRBD2 aligns across 8 bases. The CDR3 consists of 16 residues. V dropped 1 base and J dropped 5; count of bases not matched to a gene: 9. CDR1 KGHSH and CDR2 LQKENI come from the germline V gene. The CDR3 spells CASSPQIAGLGETQYF. The CDR3 DNA reads TGTGCCAGCTCACCACAGATAGCGGGGCTCGGGGAGACCCAGTACTTC.

This clone was seen just once. This sequence joins TRBV11-3 and TRBJ2-1; possibly TRBD2 for D (6 bases). The CDR3 covers 16 residues. Germline CDR1 reads SGHNT; CDR2 reads YENEEA. The V and J ends lost 0 bases and 3 bases respectively, with 12 bases between them. CDR3 protein: CASSLDPLGGYNEQFF. CDR3 bases: TGTGCCAGCAGCTTAGATCCGCTGGGGGGCTACAATGAGCAGTTCTTC.

V is TRBV7-8 and J is TRBJ1-3; no firm D call. The V end was cut by 8 bases, the J end by 4 bases, with 12 bases between. From germline, CDR1 is SGHVS and CDR2 FQNEAQ. This CDR3 comprises 13 residues. CDR3 sequence: CASVGGSGNTIYF. The DNA of the CDR3 is TGTGCCAGCGTTGGAGGGTCCGGAAACACCATATATTTT. Together with reference TRBV7-8 and TRBJ1-3, the CDR3 gives the full variable domain: GAGVSQSPRYKVAKRGQDVALRCDPISGHVSLFWYQQALGQGPEFLTYFQNEAQLDKSGLPSDRFFAERPEGSVSTLKIQRTQQEDSAVYLCASVGGSGNTIYFGEGSWLTVV.

This clone was picked up one time. The chain recombines TRBV29-1 with TRBJ2-2; 14 bases line up with TRBD2. This CDR3 contains 16 residues. CDR1 and CDR2 (germline): SQVTM, ANQGSEA. V was pared by 8 bases and J by 0 bases, with 5 bases of the junction left unmatched. CDR3 amino acids: CSPPGLAGANTGELFF. CDR3 nucleotide sequence: TGCAGCCCACCGGGACTAGCGGGGGCGAACACCGGGGAGCTGTTTTTT.

The rearrangement links TRBV19 to TRBJ1-6; D unclear. CDR3 length equals 13 residues. CDR1 LNHDA and CDR2 SQIVND come from the germline V gene (reference sequence). Trimming took off 4 bases at V and 5 bases at J, with 6 bases between the two ends. In DNA form, the CDR3 reads TGTGCCAGTAGTAACAGTAATAATTCACCCCTCCACTTT. It is translated as CASSNSNNSPLHF.

V and J are TRBV11-1 and TRBJ2-1; D remains ambiguous. Trimming removed 1 base at V and 7 bases at J, with 5 bases between. The CDR3 runs to 12 residues. In germline, CDR1 is SGHAT, CDR2 FQDESV (reference sequence). Here the CDR3 DNA reads TGTGCCAGCAGCTTAGTTCGTAATGAGCAGTTCTTC. Translating gives CASSLVRNEQFF.

V is TRBV6-5 and J is TRBJ2-2; 8 nucleotides agree with TRBD1. Germline values: CDR1 MNHEY, CDR2 SVGAGI. V gave up 5 bases and J gave up 3 bases; unmatched junction bases: 5. CDR3 length: 15 amino acids. CDR3 bases: TGTGCCAGCAGTCCAGGGGGCGCCGACACCGGGGAGCTGTTTTTT. Translated: CASSPGGADTGELFF.

CDR3 loop: CASSLLSGGSFTETQYF. CDR3 coding DNA: TGTGCCAGCTCATTATTGAGCGGGGGGTCCTTTACAGAGACCCAGTACTTC. The chain links TRBV18 to TRBJ2-5, with 9 nucleotides matching TRBD2. In germline, CDR1 is KGHSH, CDR2 LQKENI. Trimming cost V 5 bases and J 4 bases; bases outside gene matches: 14. The CDR3 sequence is 17 residues long.

The chain joins TRBV7-9 to TRBJ2-7; D is unresolved. This CDR3 has 14 residues. Germline V gene sequence: CDR1 SEHNR, CDR2 FQNEAQ (reference sequence). The V and J ends lost 3 bases and 6 bases respectively, with 15 bases between them. The CDR3 DNA follows: TGTGCCAGCAGCTTCTGGAAGACAAATGGCGAGCAGTACTTC. It specifies CASSFWKTNGEQYF.

This sequence joins TRBV5-1 and TRBJ1-1, with 7 bases lining up with TRBD1. The CDR3 is 16 amino acids. The germline V gene encodes CDR1 SGHRS and CDR2 YFSETQ. The V segment lost 1 base and the J segment 5 bases; nucleotides outside the gene matches: 11. CDR3 coding DNA: TGCGCCAGCAGCTTGATGGGACAGCCCCCATTTACTGAAGCTTTCTTT. Translated, it gives CASSLMGQPPFTEAFF.

This chain connects TRBV10-3 to TRBJ2-1; TRBD2 matches at 7 bases. The V gene end was trimmed by 7 bases and the J gene end by 6 bases; junction bases not matched to a gene: 9. Looked up from germline, CDR1 is ENHRY and CDR2 is SYGVKD. The CDR3 sequence is 14 residues long. CDR3 region: CAIKIGTTSNEQFF. DNA for the CDR3: TGTGCCATCAAAATTGGGACTACATCCAATGAGCAGTTCTTC.

The V call is TRBV7-2, the J call TRBJ2-7; perhaps TRBD2 as D (6 bases). Germline CDR1 SGHTA, CDR2 FQGNSA. This CDR3 comprises 15 residues. Trimming took 5 bases from V and 3 from J, leaving 17 bases between them. DNA for the CDR3: TGTGCCAGCAGCCAAATCGCGGGGTCCCTCTACGAGCAGTACTTC. Translation: CASSQIAGSLYEQYF.

This clone was seen more than once but under ten times. The CDR3 is CASSDSGGHNEQFF. The CDR3 DNA follows: TGTGCCAGCAGTGATAGCGGGGGCCACAATGAGCAGTTCTTC. V usage is TRBV6-4 and J usage is TRBJ2-1; 9 bases are a match to TRBD2. The germline V gene has CDR1 MRHNA and CDR2 SNTAGT. CDR3 length equals 14 residues. V trimming: 3 bases; J trimming: 5 bases; junction bases outside the gene matches: 2.

J is TRBJ2-1 and V is TRBV9, with 8 bases matching TRBD2. V dropped 0 bases and J dropped 12; count of bases not matched to a gene: 14. Germline-derived CDR1 and CDR2 are SGDLS and YYNGEE. This CDR3 is built from 16 residues. CDR3 sequence: CASSVGAVAGTGRQFF. CDR3 DNA sequence: TGTGCCAGCAGCGTAGGAGCAGTAGCGGGGACTGGGCGGCAGTTCTTC. Filled out from reference TRBV9 and TRBJ2-1, the complete variable domain reads DSGVTQTPKHLITATGQRVTLRCSPRSGDLSVYWYQQSLDQGLQFLIQYYNGEERAKGNILERFSAQQFPDLHSELNLSSLELGDSALYFCASSVGAVAGTGRQFFGPGTRLTVL.

The rearrangement uses TRBV6-2 or TRBV6-3 and TRBJ1-2; a weak D match, TRBD1 (6 bases). This CDR3 comprises 14 residues. V lost 2 bases, J lost 7 bases, and 14 bases lay in between. Germline V gene data show CDR1 as MNHEY and CDR2 as SVGEGT. CDR3 protein: CASSYLRTVSGYTF. CDR3 coding DNA: TGTGCCAGCAGTTACCTACGGACAGTTTCTGGCTACACCTTC.

The rearrangement links TRBV2 to TRBJ2-5, with a tentative D call TRBD2 (6 bases). Trimming took off 7 bases at V and 5 bases at J, with 14 bases between the two ends. This CDR3 spans 13 amino acids. The germline V gene encodes CDR1 SNHLY and CDR2 FYNNEI. CDR3: CASNGRERETQYF. As DNA, the CDR3 is TGTGCCAGCAACGGGAGAGAACGCGAGACCCAGTACTTC.

V and J are TRBV7-2 and TRBJ1-5; no firm D call. Germline V gene lookup returns CDR1 SGHTA and CDR2 FQGNSA. The V and J ends lost 7 bases and 2 bases respectively, with 18 bases between them. CDR3 length: 16 amino acids. Here the CDR3 DNA reads TGTGCCAGCATCCTTGAGGCGGGGAGGCGCAATCAGCCCCAGCATTTT. Protein sequence: CASILEAGRRNQPQHF.

The V gene is TRBV28, the J gene TRBJ2-7, with D maybe TRBD2 (6 bases). The CDR3 runs 14 residues. V lost 3 bases, J lost 2 bases, and 11 bases lay in between. Germline V gene sequence: CDR1 MDHEN, CDR2 SYDVKM. This chain's CDR3 is CASSFIGGTYEQYF. CDR3 sequence (DNA): TGTGCCAGCAGTTTCATCGGGGGTACCTACGAGCAGTACTTC.

The rearrangement uses TRBV28 and TRBJ2-7, with TRBD1 matching 9 bases. CDR3 length equals 15 residues. Germline trimming cut 5 bases from V and 3 bases from J; bases unmatched to any gene: 8. Per the germline V gene, CDR1 is MDHEN and CDR2 is SYDVKM. Here the CDR3 reads CASSGKGQGLYEQYF. CDR3 DNA sequence: TGTGCCAGCAGTGGAAAGGGACAGGGCCTCTACGAGCAGTACTTC.

The rearrangement uses TRBV19 and TRBJ1-2; 10 bases map to TRBD1. Unmatched junction bases numbered 4, after V lost 7 bases and J lost 5 bases. Germline V CDR1 and CDR2: LNHDA, SQIVND (reference sequence). The CDR3 contains 13 residues. The CDR3 region is CASTPGQGYGYTF. CDR3 sequence (DNA): TGTGCCAGTACCCCGGGACAGGGGTATGGCTACACCTTC.

This chain joins TRBV7-8 and TRBJ2-7, with 7 bases matching TRBD1. Germline lookup yields CDR1 SGHVS and CDR2 FQNEAQ. V lost 5 bases and J lost 2; bases outside the gene matches: 3. This CDR3 region has 13 residues. The CDR3 DNA reads TGTGCCAGCAGCCCCCAGGGGGCCTACGAGCAGTACTTC. Protein product: CASSPQGAYEQYF. The full variable domain, rest sourced from reference TRBV7-8 and TRBJ2-7, is GAGVSQSPRYKVAKRGQDVALRCDPISGHVSLFWYQQALGQGPEFLTYFQNEAQLDKSGLPSDRFFAERPEGSVSTLKIQRTQQEDSAVYLCASSPQGAYEQYFGPGTRLTVT.